A single sample is the source of the 29 T cell receptor beta chains below, sequenced in a study. Via MiXCR, TCRdb re-called the RT-PCR reads, giving one row per CDR3 protein. The table has about 700,000 distinct CDR3 sequences, over 12% seen once; the top ten hold 3% to 4.5%. Material for sequencing was memory CD4+ T cells from blood. These receptors were collected from a female donor in good health, serving as a healthy control.

This clonotype was recorded at least ten times. This chain joins TRBV20-1 and TRBJ1-1; TRBD1 is a possible D gene (5 bases). CDR1 and CDR2 from the germline V gene are DFQATT and SNEGSKA (reference sequence). The CDR3 is 15 residues long. Trimming cost V 5 bases and J 0 bases, with 16 bases left between them. CDR3 coding DNA: TGCAGTGCTCCCTCCGGGGCCTACATGAACACTGAAGCTTTCTTT. This gives the protein CSAPSGAYMNTEAFF.

This clonotype was seen ten or more times. The rearrangement uses TRBV20-1 and TRBJ2-5; D ambiguous. The germline CDR1 and CDR2 sequences are DFQATT and SNEGSKA (reference sequence). V was cut by 5 bases and J by 1 base, with 11 bases left in between. The CDR3 spans 13 residues. The CDR3 spells CSASRTAQETQYF. The CDR3 DNA is TGCAGTGCTTCCCGGACGGCCCAAGAGACCCAGTACTTC.

This chain connects TRBV7-9 to TRBJ2-1, with 7 bases aligning to TRBD1. CDR3 size: 13 residues. Germline CDR1 and CDR2: SEHNR and FQNEAQ (reference sequence). Trimming removed 8 bases from V and 5 bases from J; junction bases left unmatched: 6. The CDR3 DNA is TGTGCCAGCGGGACAGTACAAAACAATGAGCAGTTCTTC. Translating gives CASGTVQNNEQFF.

This chain joins TRBV11-1 and TRBJ2-5; D assignment may be TRBD1 or TRBD2 (5 bases each). Trimming took 1 base from V and 4 from J, leaving 13 bases between them. Germline-derived CDR1 and CDR2 are SGHAT and FQDESV (reference sequence). The CDR3 spans 15 residues. The CDR3 DNA is TGTGCCAGCAGCTTAGGGTCCCGGGACGGAGAGACCCAGTACTTC. Translated, it gives CASSLGSRDGETQYF.

The chain combines TRBV5-1 with TRBJ2-7; a weak D match, TRBD2 (6 bases). The germline V and J ends were trimmed by 4 bases and 6 bases, with 17 bases remaining between them. The CDR3 runs 14 residues. Germline V CDR1 and CDR2: SGHRS, YFSETQ. CDR3 nucleotide sequence: TGCGCCAGCAGCGACGGGGACTTCCTTAGCGAGCAGTACTTC. As protein: CASSDGDFLSEQYF. Together with reference TRBV5-1 and TRBJ2-7, the CDR3 gives the full variable domain: KAGVTQTPRYLIKTRGQQVTLSCSPISGHRSVSWYQQTPGQGLQFLFEYFSETQRNKGNFPGRFSGRQFSNSRSEMNVSTLELGDSALYLCASSDGDFLSEQYFGPGTRLTVT.

This clonotype was observed a few times. The chain recombines TRBV29-1 with TRBJ2-7; TRBD2 might be the D (6 bases). CDR1 is SQVTM and CDR2 is ANQGSEA in the germline V gene. The CDR3 has 16 residues. Trimming pared 1 base from V and 5 bases from J, leaving 21 bases between. Here the CDR3 reads CSVEVGAGGGADEQYF. CDR3 nucleotides: TGCAGCGTTGAAGTCGGAGCCGGCGGCGGGGCGGACGAGCAGTACTTC.

The genes are TRBV30 and TRBJ1-2; D unresolved. V shed 4 bases and J shed 8 bases, with 11 bases lying between them. The length of the CDR3 is 11 residues. Germline-derived CDR1 and CDR2 are GTSNPN and SVGIG (reference sequence). CDR3 amino acids: CAWTAWSGYTF. The DNA for the CDR3 is TGTGCCTGGACGGCATGGTCAGGCTACACCTTC.

This rearrangement joins TRBV5-1 to TRBJ2-7, with 8 bases lining up with TRBD2. CDR1 and CDR2 (germline): SGHRS, YFSETQ. CDR3 length: 15 amino acids. With 0 bases clipped from V and 1 base from J, the junction kept 3 bases outside the gene matches. The CDR3 nucleotides read TGCGCCAGCAGCTTGGGACTAGCGCAATCCTACGAGCAGTACTTC. As protein: CASSLGLAQSYEQYF.

This clonotype was recorded at least ten times. The V call is TRBV6-5, the J call TRBJ2-1; 13 nucleotides align to TRBD2. The CDR3 is 17 residues long. The V and J ends lost 5 bases and 7 bases, in that order; junction bases with no gene match: 11. The germline V gene has CDR1 MNHEY and CDR2 SVGAGI. CDR3 amino acids: CASSTTLLAGGGNEQFF. The CDR3 coding sequence is TGTGCCAGCAGTACTACCTTACTAGCGGGAGGGGGGAATGAGCAGTTCTTC.

The chain has TRBV20-1 and TRBJ1-2; D not certain. The germline gives CDR1 DFQATT, CDR2 SNEGSKA (reference sequence). Trimming removed 5 bases from V and 7 bases from J, with 17 bases in between. This CDR3 is 13 amino acids long. This chain's CDR3 is CSAPPPLAGGYTF. CDR3 DNA sequence: TGCAGTGCTCCACCCCCCTTAGCGGGTGGCTACACCTTC.

This clonotype was found many times. This rearrangement joins TRBV12-3 or TRBV12-4 to TRBJ1-1, with D possibly matching TRBD1 (5 bases). This CDR3 is 12 amino acids long. V was shortened by 5 bases and J by 7 bases, with 11 bases between the two germline ends. CDR3 amino acids: CASSRPGGEAFF. The CDR3 DNA reads as TGTGCCAGCAGTCGTCCGGGGGGTGAAGCTTTCTTT.

The chain uses TRBV6-2 or TRBV6-3 and TRBJ1-1; D unclear. Germline V gene sequence: CDR1 MNHEY, CDR2 SVGEGT. The CDR3 length is 13 residues. V was trimmed by 6 bases and J by 1 base, leaving 9 bases between them. CDR3 bases: TGTGCCAGCAGCCAAGGAGGGAACACTGAAGCTTTCTTT. Translation: CASSQGGNTEAFF.

The chain carries TRBV24-1 and TRBJ1-4; D not certain. Between the trimmed V and J ends, which lost 5 bases and 1 base, there was a span of 7 bases. The CDR3 has 14 residues. Germline values: CDR1 KGHDR, CDR2 SFDVKD. CDR3 residues: CATSGRGTNEKLFF. In DNA form, the CDR3 reads TGTGCCACCAGTGGTCGGGGAACTAATGAAAAACTGTTTTTT.

This clonotype was observed at least ten times. The genes are TRBV25-1 and TRBJ2-5; no clear D. CDR3 length equals 14 residues. Trimming shortened V by 2 bases and J by 4 bases, and 11 bases separated the two germline ends. Germline V lookup: CDR1 MGHDK, CDR2 SYGVNS. This CDR3 is CASSEVSPVETQYF. Written as DNA, the CDR3 is TGTGCCAGCAGTGAAGTTAGCCCTGTAGAGACCCAGTACTTC. Based on the CDR3 plus reference TRBV25-1 and TRBJ2-5, the full variable domain is EADIYQTPRYLVIGTGKKITLECSQTMGHDKMYWYQQDPGMELHLIHYSYGVNSTEKGDLSSESTVSRIRTEHFPLTLESARPSHTSQYLCASSEVSPVETQYFGPGTRLLVL.

The chain uses TRBV4-3 and TRBJ2-5; weak D call: TRBD2 (7 bases). Deletions cut 3 bases from V and 5 bases from J, with 16 bases between. Germline loops: CDR1 LGHNA, CDR2 YSLEER. The length of the CDR3 is 15 residues. The CDR3 region has the DNA TGCGCCAGCAGCCAGGAACGGGGGGCGTTTGAGACCCAGTACTTC. Translated: CASSQERGAFETQYF.

The V call is TRBV4-3, the J call TRBJ2-7; 15 nucleotides match TRBD2. Per germline, CDR1 LGHNA and CDR2 YSLEER. Unmatched junction bases numbered 8, after V lost 0 bases and J lost 2 bases. There are 19 residues in the CDR3. In DNA form, the CDR3 reads TGCGCCAGCAGCCAAGAAGAGGGACTAGCGGGAGGCCCACCCTACGAGCAGTACTTC. It is translated as CASSQEEGLAGGPPYEQYF.

The genes are TRBV5-1 and TRBJ2-1; weak D call: TRBD1 (6 bases). Trimming took off 4 bases at V and 5 bases at J, with 22 bases between the two ends. The CDR3 length is 17 residues. Per germline, CDR1 SGHRS and CDR2 YFSETQ. The DNA for the CDR3 is TGCGCCAGCAGCCTCGACGCCACAGGGTGGGCTAACAATGAGCAGTTCTTC. Amino acids: CASSLDATGWANNEQFF.

This clonotype was recorded a few times. The chain joins TRBV4-1 to TRBJ2-4; a possible D gene is TRBD2 (6 bases). CDR3 length equals 17 residues. Germline V gene lookup returns CDR1 MGHRA and CDR2 YSYEKL. Trimming removed 2 bases from V and 1 base from J, with 15 bases in between. The CDR3 loop is CASSQSREEFAKNIQYF. The CDR3 DNA reads TGCGCCAGCAGCCAAAGCAGGGAGGAGTTCGCCAAAAACATTCAGTACTTC.

This clonotype was observed at least ten times. The J gene is TRBJ2-1, the V gene TRBV20-1; D is perhaps TRBD2 (5 bases). V was clipped by 6 bases and J by 6 bases, with 18 bases between them. The CDR3 totals 14 residues. The germline CDR1 and CDR2 sequences are DFQATT and SNEGSKA (reference sequence). The CDR3 reads CSAPTTAGGNEQFF. Written as DNA, the CDR3 is TGCAGTGCCCCGACCACCGCCGGAGGCAATGAGCAGTTCTTC.

This clonotype was seen at least ten times. The gene calls are TRBV6-5 and TRBJ2-5; a weak D match, TRBD2 (6 bases). Germline V gives CDR1 MNHEY, CDR2 SVGAGI. This CDR3 is built from 15 residues. Deletions cut 6 bases from V and 5 bases from J, with 19 bases between. The CDR3 DNA sequence: TGTGCCAGCAGACTATCAGGGTGGGCGGGGGAGACCCAGTACTTC. Its protein product is CASRLSGWAGETQYF.

This clonotype was seen repeatedly, ten times or more. The chain joins TRBV20-1 to TRBJ1-2; D is possibly TRBD1 (5 bases). V was shortened by 4 bases and J by 4 bases, with 13 bases between the two germline ends. CDR1 is DFQATT, CDR2 SNEGSKA, per germline (reference sequence). The CDR3 length is 13 residues. This CDR3 is CSATPGSGYGYTF. CDR3 DNA: TGCAGTGCTACCCCAGGGAGTGGCTATGGCTACACCTTC.

This clonotype was seen many times. The gene calls are TRBV7-7 and TRBJ2-5; 9 bases match TRBD1. J gave up 3 bases and V 5 bases, and 1 base lay outside the gene matches. The CDR3 loop spans 13 amino acids. Per the germline V gene, CDR1 is SSHAT and CDR2 is FNYEAQ (reference sequence). Written as DNA, the CDR3 is TGTGCCAGCAGCAGGGACAGGGAAGAGACCCAGTACTTC. Its protein is CASSRDREETQYF.

There are a few counts of this clonotype. The gene calls are TRBV5-1 and TRBJ1-1; D is uncertain. CDR1 is SGHRS, CDR2 YFSETQ, per germline. The CDR3 has 15 residues. V was cut by 1 base and J by 5 bases, with 15 bases left in between. The CDR3 is CASSLYGDRDTEAFF. CDR3 sequence (DNA): TGCGCCAGCAGCTTGTACGGGGATCGGGATACTGAAGCTTTCTTT.

A few counts support this clonotype. The J gene is TRBJ1-1, the V gene TRBV2; TRBD1 is a possible D gene (5 bases). V dropped 8 bases and J dropped 1 base, with 11 bases sitting between them. CDR1 and CDR2 from the germline V gene are SNHLY and FYNNEI. CDR3 length equals 13 residues. CDR3 nucleotide sequence: TGTGCCAGCTCTATCGGGGGGAACACTGAAGCTTTCTTT. It is translated as CASSIGGNTEAFF. Using reference TRBV2 and TRBJ1-1 for the parts outside the CDR3, the full variable domain is EPEVTQTPSHQVTQMGQEVILRCVPISNHLYFYWYRQILGQKVEFLVSFYNNEISEKSEIFDDQFSVERPDGSNFTLKIRSTKLEDSAMYFCASSIGGNTEAFFGQGTRLTVV.

This rearrangement joins TRBV24-1 to TRBJ1-1; a possible D gene is TRBD1 (5 bases). This CDR3 spans 13 amino acids. Trimming pared 4 bases from V and 6 bases from J, leaving 11 bases between. Germline values: CDR1 KGHDR, CDR2 SFDVKD. This CDR3 is CATSEQGASEAFF. The CDR3 coding sequence is TGTGCCACCAGTGAGCAGGGCGCTTCTGAAGCTTTCTTT.

J is TRBJ1-5 and V is TRBV19; D not resolved. Germline values: CDR1 LNHDA, CDR2 SQIVND (reference sequence). Trimming left V 10 bases short and J 0 bases short, with 13 bases between. The CDR3 spans 14 residues. The CDR3 bases are TGTGCCACCGGGCAAGCAGGTAGCAATCAGCCCCAGCATTTT. Residues: CATGQAGSNQPQHF.

This clonotype was detected only a few times. The chain is built from TRBV5-1 and TRBJ2-3, with D possibly TRBD1 on 6 matching bases. This CDR3 region has 17 residues. Trimming removed 1 base at V and 1 base at J, with 16 bases between. Germline V CDR1 and CDR2: SGHRS, YFSETQ. CDR3 region: CASSLIVGGAGTDTQYF. DNA for the CDR3: TGCGCCAGCAGCTTGATCGTTGGGGGCGCCGGCACAGATACGCAGTATTTT.

This clonotype was counted a few times. A read error may be the cause here, since a much bigger clone is one base away. The chain uses TRBV12-3 or TRBV12-4 and TRBJ1-3; no reliable D call. Trimming left V 6 bases short and J 0 bases short, with 6 bases between. This CDR3 contains 13 residues. The CDR3 reads CASSINSGNTIYF. In DNA form, the CDR3 reads TGTGCCAGCAGCATAAACTCTGGAAACACCATATATTTT.

The table lists this clonotype with many counts. This chain links TRBV10-3 with TRBJ2-7; the D gene is possibly TRBD2 (6 bases). The V gene lost 4 bases and the J gene lost 9 bases, with 19 bases spanning the gap. Germline V CDR1 and CDR2: ENHRY, SYGVKD. The CDR3 loop spans 14 amino acids. The CDR3 sequence is CAISGASEPWAQYF. In DNA form, the CDR3 reads TGTGCCATCAGTGGGGCTAGCGAGCCGTGGGCGCAGTACTTC.